The 18 T cell receptor beta chains reported below all come from one sample, sequenced in a study of identical twins. TCRdb analysed the 5' RACE reads with MiXCR anew, one entry per CDR3 protein. The sample yields over 200,000 distinct CDR3 sequences, under 8.5% seen once. The sample also formed part of further work on T cells expressing NK-cell markers.

The sequenced material came from CD8+ T cells sorted from blood. These receptors were taken from a woman younger than 35 in good health.

This clonotype was found a few times. V and J are TRBV12-3 or TRBV12-4 and TRBJ2-7; D is unclear. V gave up 3 bases and J gave up 5 bases, with 8 bases separating them. This CDR3 is 12 amino acids long. CDR3 protein: CASSFVADEQYF. The DNA for the CDR3 is TGTGCCAGCAGTTTTGTGGCAGACGAGCAGTACTTC.

The chain has TRBV20-1 and TRBJ2-1, with 8 bases lining up with TRBD2. CDR3 length: 16 amino acids. With V trimmed by 0 bases and J by 3 bases, 7 bases remained unmatched. Germline CDR1 DFQATT, CDR2 SNEGSKA (reference sequence). DNA of the CDR3: TGCAGTGCTAGAGAAATAACAACTAGCGGCTACAATGAGCAGTTCTTC. Translation: CSAREITTSGYNEQFF.

The chain combines TRBV27 with TRBJ2-1; TRBD1 or TRBD2 may be the D gene (5 bases each). Germline CDR1 and CDR2: MNHEY and SMNVEV (reference sequence). The CDR3 loop spans 15 amino acids. V was trimmed by 9 bases and J by 4 bases, leaving 19 bases between them. CDR3 residues: CASAAGTGPYNEQFF. The DNA for the CDR3 is TGTGCCAGTGCGGCCGGGACGGGGCCTTACAATGAGCAGTTCTTC.

In this sample, this clonotype turned up a few times. V usage is TRBV5-1 and J usage is TRBJ2-1, with 9 positions matching TRBD1. CDR1 and CDR2 (germline): SGHRS, YFSETQ. The CDR3 runs to 16 residues. V was pared by 3 bases and J by 8 bases, with 12 bases of the junction left unmatched. This chain's CDR3 is CASSSPGQGVVDEQFF. The CDR3 DNA reads TGCGCCAGCAGCTCACCGGGACAGGGTGTGGTGGATGAGCAGTTCTTC.

In its sample, this clonotype was seen a few times. This chain connects TRBV12-3 or TRBV12-4 to TRBJ2-5; TRBD1 matches 7 bases. The V and J ends lost 6 bases and 5 bases, in that order; junction bases with no gene match: 9. The CDR3 is made up of 14 amino acids. The chain's CDR3 is CASSSKGGRETQYF. In nucleotides, the CDR3 is TGTGCCAGCAGCTCAAAAGGGGGCCGGGAGACCCAGTACTTC.

In DNA, the CDR3 is TGCAGCGTTGACACTAGCGGGAGTAACGAGCAGTACTTC. Its translation: CSVDTSGSNEQYF. The chain recombines TRBV29-1 with TRBJ2-7; 11 nucleotides match TRBD2. Per germline, CDR1 SQVTM and CDR2 ANQGSEA. The CDR3 spans 13 residues. J was trimmed by 5 bases and V by 3 bases; bases with no gene match: 3.

This clonotype was seen a few times. As DNA, the CDR3 is TGTGCCAGCAGCCCACCCCGGGAGGGGCCGTACAATGAGCAGTTCTTC. Translating it yields CASSPPREGPYNEQFF. This chain uses TRBV11-3 with TRBJ2-1; TRBD2 matches at 8 bases. CDR1 SGHNT and CDR2 YENEEA come from the germline V gene. The CDR3 is 16 amino acids. With V trimmed by 5 bases and J by 4 bases, 10 bases remained unmatched. Together with reference TRBV11-3 and TRBJ2-1, the CDR3 gives the full variable domain: EAGVVQSPRYKIIEKKQPVAFWCNPISGHNTLYWYLQNLGQGPELLIRYENEEAVDDSQLPKDRFSAERLKGVDSTLKIQPAELGDSAVYLCASSPPREGPYNEQFFGPGTRLTVL.

This clonotype was seen more than once but under ten times. The rearrangement joins TRBV4-1 to TRBJ2-7, with 8 bases fitting TRBD2. The length of the CDR3 is 15 residues. Germline V gene data show CDR1 as MGHRA and CDR2 as YSYEKL. With V trimmed by 0 bases and J by 2 bases, 3 bases remained unmatched. CDR3 protein: CASSQESGGAYEQYF. The CDR3 DNA is TGCGCCAGCAGCCAAGAATCCGGGGGGGCCTACGAGCAGTACTTC.

The genes are TRBV6-5 and TRBJ1-5, with D hard to call. The CDR3 contains 13 residues. CDR1 MNHEY and CDR2 SVGAGI come from the germline V gene. V lost 0 bases, J lost 9 bases, and 9 bases lay in between. This CDR3 is CASSYSALLPQHF. The CDR3 bases are TGTGCCAGCAGTTACTCGGCCCTACTGCCCCAGCATTTT.

The chain couples TRBV12-3 or TRBV12-4 to TRBJ2-3; TRBD2 might be the D (6 bases). The CDR3 is 13 residues long. Trimming pared 3 bases from V and 6 bases from J, leaving 10 bases between. This CDR3 is CASSFGGSDTQYF. The CDR3 nucleotides are TGTGCCAGCAGTTTCGGGGGTTCGGATACGCAGTATTTT.

This chain's CDR3 is CASSQVDQLVPSGANVLTF. For the CDR3, the DNA is TGTGCCAGCAGCCAAGTGGACCAGCTCGTACCGTCTGGGGCCAACGTCCTGACTTTC. The chain joins TRBV3-1 to TRBJ2-6; D is undetermined. Per germline, CDR1 LGHDT and CDR2 YNNKEL (reference sequence). This CDR3 has 19 amino acids. Trimming removed 1 base at V and 1 base at J, with 17 bases between.

This clonotype occurred a few times. V usage is TRBV29-1 and J usage is TRBJ1-1; D uncertain. The length of the CDR3 is 10 residues. Germline CDR1 reads SQVTM; CDR2 reads ANQGSEA. V lost 4 bases to trimming and J lost 7 bases, with 7 bases between them. The CDR3 spells CSVVDGEAFF. The CDR3 region has the DNA TGCAGCGTTGTCGACGGTGAAGCTTTCTTT. The entire variable domain, with the rest obtained from reference TRBV29-1 and TRBJ1-1, is as follows: SAVISQKPSRDICQRGTSLTIQCQVDSQVTMMFWYRQQPGQSLTLIATANQGSEATYESGFVIDKFPISRPNLTFSTLTVSNMSPEDSSIYLCSVVDGEAFFGQGTRLTVV.

The CDR3: CASRDSDSTYNEQFF. The CDR3 nucleotides read TGTGCCAGCAGGGATTCGGACAGCACCTACAATGAGCAGTTCTTC. V gene TRBV6-1 combines with J gene TRBJ2-1; perhaps TRBD1 as D (6 bases). Germline V CDR1 and CDR2: MNHNS, SASEGT. V lost 6 bases and J 2 bases, leaving 14 bases between the germline ends. The CDR3 is made up of 15 amino acids.

This sequence joins TRBV2 and TRBJ2-5, with D hard to call. This CDR3 contains 15 residues. Trimming took off 3 bases at V and 5 bases at J, with 16 bases between the two ends. Germline V CDR1 and CDR2: SNHLY, FYNNEI. CDR3 amino acids: CASSEWWAEWETQYF. CDR3 nucleotide sequence: TGTGCCAGCAGTGAGTGGTGGGCCGAGTGGGAGACCCAGTACTTC.

By frequency in the sample, this clonotype is medium-sized. This chain uses TRBV24-1 with TRBJ2-1; no clear D gene. This CDR3 contains 12 residues. CDR1 and CDR2 (germline): KGHDR, SFDVKD. The V gene lost 3 bases and the J gene lost 4 bases, with 3 bases spanning the gap. DNA of the CDR3: TGTGCCACCAGTGATAGTTACAATGAGCAGTTCTTC. It yields the protein CATSDSYNEQFF.

The chain combines TRBV7-2 with TRBJ2-5; 8 positions match TRBD1. Germline V lookup: CDR1 SGHTA, CDR2 FQGNSA. V was clipped by 6 bases and J by 6 bases; unmatched bases: 9. The CDR3 totals 14 residues. For the CDR3, the DNA is TGTGCCAGCAGAGCCCCCGACAGGGGCAAGACCCAGTACTTC. This sequence encodes CASRAPDRGKTQYF.

As DNA, the CDR3 is TGCAGCGTTTCCGACCCAGAGCAGTTCTTC. Protein product: CSVSDPEQFF. The chain joins TRBV29-1 to TRBJ2-1; D remains ambiguous. This CDR3 spans 10 amino acids. Germline-derived CDR1 and CDR2 are SQVTM and ANQGSEA. Trimming left V 5 bases short and J 10 bases short, with 9 bases between.

This sequence joins TRBV5-1 and TRBJ1-1; D gene uncertain. Trimming shortened V by 0 bases and J by 10 bases, and 16 bases separated the two germline ends. Looked up from germline, CDR1 is SGHRS and CDR2 is YFSETQ. The CDR3 totals 14 residues. The DNA of the CDR3 is TGCGCCAGCAGCTTGGACAGTTTAGGCCCCGGAGCTTTCTTT. Translated: CASSLDSLGPGAFF.